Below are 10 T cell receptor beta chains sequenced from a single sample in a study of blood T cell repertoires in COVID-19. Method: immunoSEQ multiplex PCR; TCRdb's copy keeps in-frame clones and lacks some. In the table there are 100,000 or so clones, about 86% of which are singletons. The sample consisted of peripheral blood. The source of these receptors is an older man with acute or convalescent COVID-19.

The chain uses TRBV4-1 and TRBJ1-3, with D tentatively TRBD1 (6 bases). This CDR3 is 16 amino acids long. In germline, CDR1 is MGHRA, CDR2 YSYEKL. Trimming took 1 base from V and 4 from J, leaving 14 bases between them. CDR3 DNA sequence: TGCGCCAGCAGCCAAGGGGGACACGGCCGCGGAAACACCATATATTTT. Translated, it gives CASSQGGHGRGNTIYF.

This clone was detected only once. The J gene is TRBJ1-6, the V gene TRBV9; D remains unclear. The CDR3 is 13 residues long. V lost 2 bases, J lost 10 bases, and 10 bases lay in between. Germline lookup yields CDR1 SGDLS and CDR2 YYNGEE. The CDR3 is CASSVSAGSPLHF. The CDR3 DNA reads TGTGCCAGCAGCGTTTCCGCGGGGTCACCCCTCCACTTT.

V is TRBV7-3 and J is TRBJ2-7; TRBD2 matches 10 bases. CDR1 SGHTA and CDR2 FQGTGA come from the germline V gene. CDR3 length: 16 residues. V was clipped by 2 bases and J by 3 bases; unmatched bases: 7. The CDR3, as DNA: TGTGCCAGCAGCTTACACGCTAGCGGGAGTATCTACGAGCAGTACTTC. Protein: CASSLHASGSIYEQYF.

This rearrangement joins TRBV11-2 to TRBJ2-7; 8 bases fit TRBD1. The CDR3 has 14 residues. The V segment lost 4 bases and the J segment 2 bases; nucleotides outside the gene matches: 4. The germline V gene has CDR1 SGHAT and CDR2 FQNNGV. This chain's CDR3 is CASSSRGQTYEQYF. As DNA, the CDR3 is TGTGCCAGCAGCTCCAGGGGGCAGACCTACGAGCAGTACTTC.

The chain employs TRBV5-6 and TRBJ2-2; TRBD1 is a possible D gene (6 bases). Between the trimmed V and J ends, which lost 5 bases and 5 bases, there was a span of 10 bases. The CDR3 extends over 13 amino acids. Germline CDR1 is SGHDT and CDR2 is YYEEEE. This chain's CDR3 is CASRSRGTGELFF. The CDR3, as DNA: TGTGCCAGCAGAAGCAGGGGAACCGGGGAGCTGTTTTTT.

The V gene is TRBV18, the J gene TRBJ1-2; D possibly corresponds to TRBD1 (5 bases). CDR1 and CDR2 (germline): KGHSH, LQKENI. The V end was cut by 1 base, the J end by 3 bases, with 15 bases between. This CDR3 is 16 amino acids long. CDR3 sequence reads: CASSPQGQKWDYGYTF. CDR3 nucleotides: TGTGCCAGCTCACCACAAGGACAAAAGTGGGACTATGGCTACACCTTC.

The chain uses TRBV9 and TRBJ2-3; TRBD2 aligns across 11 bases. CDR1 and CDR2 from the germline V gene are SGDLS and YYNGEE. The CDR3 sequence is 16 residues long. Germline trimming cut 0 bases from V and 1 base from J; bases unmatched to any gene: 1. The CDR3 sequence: CASSVVGLAGTDTQYF. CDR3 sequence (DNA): TGTGCCAGCAGCGTAGTGGGACTAGCGGGCACAGATACGCAGTATTTT.

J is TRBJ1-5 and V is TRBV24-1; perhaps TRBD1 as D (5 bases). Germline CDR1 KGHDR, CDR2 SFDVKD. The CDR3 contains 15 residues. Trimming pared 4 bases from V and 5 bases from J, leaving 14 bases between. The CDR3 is CATSEGGAGDQPQHF. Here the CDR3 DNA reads TGTGCCACCAGTGAGGGGGGAGCGGGTGATCAGCCCCAGCATTTT.

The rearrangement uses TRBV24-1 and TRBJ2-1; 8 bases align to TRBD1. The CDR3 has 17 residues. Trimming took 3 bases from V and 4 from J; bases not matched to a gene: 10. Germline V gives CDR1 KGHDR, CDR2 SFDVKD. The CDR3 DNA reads TGTGCCACCAGTGATAAGACCGGGACAGGAACATACAATGAGCAGTTCTTC. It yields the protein CATSDKTGTGTYNEQFF.

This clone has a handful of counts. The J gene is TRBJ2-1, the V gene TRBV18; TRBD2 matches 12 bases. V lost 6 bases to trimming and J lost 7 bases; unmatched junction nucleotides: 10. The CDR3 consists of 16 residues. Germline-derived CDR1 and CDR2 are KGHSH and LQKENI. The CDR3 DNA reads TGTGCCAGCTCGCCAGATGTGACTAGCGGGAGAAATGAGCAGTTCTTC. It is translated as CASSPDVTSGRNEQFF.